These 32 T cell receptor beta chains were sequenced from one sample in a study of blood T cell repertoires in COVID-19. The table came from immunoSEQ multiplex PCR; TCRdb's copy has only in-frame clones and leaves some out. The table has 130,000 to 150,000 clones, more than 65% seen once; the top ten hold approximately 10%. Sequences were obtained from peripheral blood. These TCRs come from a man between 60 and 75 years old with active or convalescent COVID-19.

The chain recombines TRBV6-5 with TRBJ1-1, with D possibly matching TRBD1 (5 bases). The CDR3 runs 14 residues. V gave up 4 bases and J gave up 7 bases, with 16 bases separating them. Germline V gene lookup returns CDR1 MNHEY and CDR2 SVGAGI. The CDR3 is CASSFEGAWNEAFF. The CDR3 bases are TGTGCCAGCAGTTTTGAAGGGGCCTGGAATGAAGCTTTCTTT.

This chain's CDR3 is CASGLTNLAGKLGYTF. The CDR3 bases are TGTGCTAGTGGTTTGACAAACCTGGCGGGAAAACTGGGCTACACCTTC. This sequence joins TRBV12-5 and TRBJ1-2; D is undetermined. Between the trimmed V and J ends, which lost 2 bases and 8 bases, there was a span of 21 bases. Germline CDR1 and CDR2: LGHNT and FRNRAP. The CDR3 extends over 16 amino acids.

The V call is TRBV30, the J call TRBJ2-3; D is perhaps TRBD1 (6 bases). V was shortened by 5 bases and J by 2 bases, with 14 bases between the two germline ends. The CDR3 runs 14 residues. Germline V gives CDR1 GTSNPN, CDR2 SVGIG (reference sequence). The CDR3 DNA reads TGTGCCTGGGGCACAGGGTTATACACAGATACGCAGTATTTT. Its protein product is CAWGTGLYTDTQYF.

The V call is TRBV28, the J call TRBJ1-1, with 8 positions matching TRBD1. Germline CDR1 reads MDHEN; CDR2 reads SYDVKM. The length of the CDR3 is 14 residues. Trimming removed 6 bases from V and 1 base from J; junction bases left unmatched: 4. CDR3 region: CASSRDRPNTEAFF. As DNA, the CDR3 is TGTGCCAGCAGCCGGGACAGGCCGAACACTGAAGCTTTCTTT.

This chain links TRBV10-3 with TRBJ1-3, with TRBD1 matching 7 bases. CDR1 and CDR2 from the germline V gene are ENHRY and SYGVKD. Unmatched junction bases numbered 7, after V lost 11 bases and J lost 3 bases. CDR3 length: 13 amino acids. The CDR3 DNA reads as TGTGCCTCCTCGAACAGGGGTGGAAACACCATATATTTT. Residues: CASSNRGGNTIYF.

The V and J genes are TRBV5-6 and TRBJ2-3, with no clear D. CDR3 length: 14 amino acids. The V end lost 0 bases, the J end lost 0 bases, and 5 bases lay between the germline ends. Germline CDR1 SGHDT, CDR2 YYEEEE. In DNA form, the CDR3 reads TGTGCCAGCAGCTTGGGGGCGAGCACAGATACGCAGTATTTT. This encodes CASSLGASTDTQYF.

The V gene is TRBV3-1 (or the pseudogene TRBV3-2), the J gene TRBJ1-2; D perhaps matches TRBD1 (5 bases). Germline lookup yields CDR1 LGHDT and CDR2 YNNKEL (reference sequence). Trimming removed 1 base from V and 6 bases from J, with 12 bases in between. The CDR3 loop spans 14 amino acids. The CDR3 loop reads CASSQVQGGDGYTF. The CDR3 coding sequence is TGTGCCAGCAGCCAAGTTCAGGGAGGAGATGGCTACACCTTC.

This chain joins TRBV6-6 and TRBJ1-1; 8 nucleotides agree with TRBD1. The CDR3 is made up of 15 amino acids. V was pared by 5 bases and J by 5 bases, with 10 bases of the junction left unmatched. Germline-derived CDR1 and CDR2 are MNHNY and SVGAGI (reference sequence). CDR3 DNA sequence: TGTGCCAGCAGTGACACCTACAGGGGGGGGACTGAAGCTTTCTTT. Translation: CASSDTYRGGTEAFF.

The V gene is TRBV3-1 (or the pseudogene TRBV3-2), the J gene TRBJ2-3; D possibly corresponds to TRBD1 (6 bases). Germline V gene sequence: CDR1 LGHDT, CDR2 YNNKEL (reference sequence). V lost 0 bases to trimming and J lost 2 bases, with 15 bases between them. The CDR3 spans 17 residues. The DNA for the CDR3 is TGTGCCAGCAGCCAAGAAGGGGCAGGGGTGGACACAGATACGCAGTATTTT. This gives the protein CASSQEGAGVDTDTQYF.

V gene TRBV7-9 combines with J gene TRBJ1-4; 7 bases line up with TRBD1. The CDR3 loop spans 14 amino acids. Trimming cost V 6 bases and J 5 bases; bases outside gene matches: 6. Germline V gene data show CDR1 as SEHNR and CDR2 as FQNEAQ (reference sequence). CDR3 bases: TGTGCCAGCAGACCGGGACAGACAAATGAAAAACTGTTTTTT. Protein sequence: CASRPGQTNEKLFF.

This clone was recorded a few times. The chain links TRBV12-3 or TRBV12-4 to TRBJ1-2; D possibly corresponds to TRBD1 (6 bases). Trimming removed 3 bases at V and 3 bases at J, with 8 bases between. There are 13 residues in the CDR3. The CDR3 bases are TGTGCCAGCAGTTTGGACAGATACTATGGCTACACCTTC. Protein sequence: CASSLDRYYGYTF.

V is TRBV6-5 and J is TRBJ2-1, with a weak D call TRBD2 (5 bases). Germline loops: CDR1 MNHEY, CDR2 SVGAGI. This CDR3 comprises 13 residues. V gave up 7 bases and J gave up 7 bases, with 14 bases separating them. CDR3 sequence: CASTPGMGNEQFF. For the CDR3, the DNA is TGTGCCAGCACCCCCGGGATGGGGAATGAGCAGTTCTTC.

The gene calls are TRBV11-3 and TRBJ1-1; 9 nucleotides match TRBD1. Germline V gene data show CDR1 as SGHNT and CDR2 as YENEEA. Trimming took 5 bases from V and 5 from J; bases not matched to a gene: 9. This CDR3 has 15 residues. Here the CDR3 DNA reads TGTGCCAGCAGCACCCTCTCGACAGGGGGGACTGAAGCTTTCTTT. It encodes CASSTLSTGGTEAFF.

The rearrangement uses TRBV11-2 and TRBJ2-4; the D gene is possibly TRBD2 (5 bases). This CDR3 spans 11 amino acids. Trimming removed 5 bases from V and 8 bases from J, with 7 bases in between. CDR1 and CDR2 from the germline V gene are SGHAT and FQNNGV. DNA for the CDR3: TGTGCCAGCAGCCTAGCTTACATTCAGTACTTC. Encoded protein: CASSLAYIQYF.

The chain joins TRBV5-8 to TRBJ2-7; TRBD1 matches 9 bases. In germline, CDR1 is SGHTS, CDR2 YDEGEE. The CDR3 runs to 14 residues. With V trimmed by 4 bases and J by 3 bases, 5 bases remained unmatched. CDR3 nucleotides: TGTGCCAGCAGCATGTACAGGGGGCACTACGAGCAGTACGTC. Translation: CASSMYRGHYEQYV.

The V gene is TRBV6-2 or TRBV6-3, the J gene TRBJ1-5; TRBD1 matches 9 bases. The junction had 6 bases not matched to a gene; V was cut back by 2 bases and J by 4 bases. Germline CDR1 is MNHEY and CDR2 is SVGEGT. The CDR3 sequence is 16 residues long. CDR3 region: CASSYGGQGFNQPQHF. Written as DNA, the CDR3 is TGTGCCAGCAGTTACGGAGGACAGGGGTTTAATCAGCCCCAGCATTTT.

This chain links TRBV5-6 with TRBJ2-7; tentatively, D is TRBD2 (5 bases). V was shortened by 1 base and J by 4 bases, with 15 bases between the two germline ends. This CDR3 is 15 amino acids long. Per germline, CDR1 SGHDT and CDR2 YYEEEE. CDR3 protein: CASSLNPQDWYEQYF. CDR3 coding DNA: TGTGCCAGCAGCTTGAATCCTCAGGACTGGTACGAGCAGTACTTC. The full variable domain, with the rest looked up from reference TRBV5-6 and TRBJ2-7, is DAGVTQSPTHLIKTRGQQVTLRCSPKSGHDTVSWYQQALGQGPQFIFQYYEEEERQRGNFPDRFSGHQFPNYSSELNVNALLLGDSALYLCASSLNPQDWYEQYFGPGTRLTVT.

The chain carries TRBV3-1 (or the pseudogene TRBV3-2) and TRBJ1-2; 7 bases line up with TRBD1. Germline V gene lookup returns CDR1 LGHDT and CDR2 YNNKEL (reference sequence). The CDR3 is 13 amino acids. The trim removed 4 bases at V and 7 bases at J, leaving 6 bases unmatched. The CDR3 reads CASSLQGPSGYTF. The CDR3, as DNA: TGTGCCAGCAGCCTACAGGGGCCAAGTGGCTACACCTTC.

V usage is TRBV6-5 and J usage is TRBJ1-2; no firm D call. Trimming pared 4 bases from V and 1 base from J, leaving 10 bases between. From germline, CDR1 is MNHEY and CDR2 SVGAGI. This CDR3 comprises 14 residues. Here the CDR3 DNA reads TGTGCCAGCAGTTCTCCGGGTATTAACTATGGCTACACCTTC. Protein sequence: CASSSPGINYGYTF.

V usage is TRBV4-3 and J usage is TRBJ2-3, with TRBD2 matching over 10 bases. The CDR3 runs 16 residues. Germline V gene lookup returns CDR1 LGHNA and CDR2 YSLEER. Losses at the gene ends were 3 bases for V and 2 bases for J; bases not matched to a gene: 5. The DNA for the CDR3 is TGCGCCAGCAGCCATGCCACTAGCGGGAACACAGATACGCAGTATTTT. Residues: CASSHATSGNTDTQYF.

The rearrangement joins TRBV6-2 or TRBV6-3 to TRBJ2-3; 12 nucleotides agree with TRBD2. This CDR3 is 16 amino acids long. The trim removed 5 bases at V and 6 bases at J, leaving 9 bases unmatched. The V gene's germline CDR1 is MNHEY and CDR2 SVGEGT. CDR3 bases: TGTGCCAGCAGTGGGAGACTAGCGGGAGAGGTCGATACGCAGTATTTT. Its translation: CASSGRLAGEVDTQYF.

The V and J genes are TRBV6-5 and TRBJ2-1; 7 bases fit TRBD2. CDR3 length: 15 residues. Trimming at V came to 6 bases and at J to 0 bases, leaving 5 bases not matched to a gene. CDR1 MNHEY and CDR2 SVGAGI come from the germline V gene. The CDR3 spells CASRKRESSYNEQFF. Written as DNA, the CDR3 is TGTGCCAGCAGGAAGCGGGAAAGCTCCTACAATGAGCAGTTCTTC.

V gene TRBV6-6 combines with J gene TRBJ1-2, with 8 bases that match TRBD1. The trim removed 5 bases at V and 7 bases at J, leaving 15 bases unmatched. Per germline, CDR1 MNHNY and CDR2 SVGAGI (reference sequence). The CDR3 is 16 amino acids. In DNA, the CDR3 is TGTGCCAGCAGTGTCGCAGGGGGCCGGGTGATTGGTGGCTACACCTTC. Its protein product is CASSVAGGRVIGGYTF.

The chain combines TRBV5-4 with TRBJ2-1, with 10 bases fitting TRBD2. V trimming: 4 bases; J trimming: 7 bases; junction bases outside the gene matches: 14. The CDR3 totals 17 residues. CDR1 SGHNT and CDR2 YYREEE come from the germline V gene (reference sequence). As DNA, the CDR3 is TGTGCCAGCAGCCTAACCGTCCTAGCGGGAGTGGGGAATGAGCAGTTCTTC. It specifies CASSLTVLAGVGNEQFF.

This chain links TRBV11-2 with TRBJ2-5, with TRBD2 as a possible D gene (5 bases). Per the germline V gene, CDR1 is SGHAT and CDR2 is FQNNGV. V gave up 0 bases and J gave up 1 base, with 12 bases separating them. The CDR3 sequence is 16 residues long. In DNA, the CDR3 is TGTGCCAGCAGCTTAGAAGGGAGTTGGACCCAAGAGACCCAGTACTTC. Protein: CASSLEGSWTQETQYF.

Points on this clone: One end of the junction fails to match germline, which may point to a read error. V is TRBV7-7 and J is TRBJ2-4; a weak D match, TRBD1 (6 bases). The germline V gene encodes CDR1 SSHAT and CDR2 FNYEAQ (reference sequence). This CDR3 contains 12 residues. The CDR3 here is CASSLRGNIQYF. The CDR3 DNA is TGTGCTAGCAGCTTAAGGGGGAACATTCAGTACTTC.

J is TRBJ1-1 and V is TRBV6-2 or TRBV6-3; D remains unclear. This CDR3 spans 14 amino acids. Germline values: CDR1 MNHEY, CDR2 SVGEGT. The V end was cut by 3 bases, the J end by 3 bases, with 11 bases between. As DNA, the CDR3 is TGTGCCAGCAGTTATGGCAGATATTACACTGAAGCTTTCTTT. Translation: CASSYGRYYTEAFF.

This clone came up a few times. This chain joins TRBV2 and TRBJ1-1, with D uncertain. The CDR3 length is 11 residues. V shed 5 bases and J shed 8 bases, with 9 bases lying between them. The V gene's germline CDR1 is SNHLY and CDR2 FYNNEI. The CDR3 nucleotides read TGTGCCAGCAGTCCGAGTGTAGAAGCTTTCTTT. Its protein is CASSPSVEAFF.

The genes are TRBV6-6 and TRBJ1-4, with TRBD1 matching 7 bases. Germline CDR1 is MNHNY and CDR2 is SVGAGI (reference sequence). CDR3 length: 16 amino acids. V shed 2 bases, J shed 0 bases, and the junction held 3 bases outside the gene matches. The CDR3 DNA reads TGTGCCAGCAGTTACCCCGGGACAGCAACTAATGAAAAACTGTTTTTT. Translating it yields CASSYPGTATNEKLFF.

This clone was recorded at least ten times. The chain recombines TRBV6-2 or TRBV6-3 with TRBJ2-1; 7 bases are shared with TRBD2. V shed 0 bases, J shed 4 bases, and the junction held 6 bases outside the gene matches. This CDR3 is built from 16 residues. CDR1 is MNHEY, CDR2 SVGEGT, per germline. In DNA form, the CDR3 reads TGTGCCAGCAGTTACTCGCCTAGCGGAATTTACAATGAGCAGTTCTTC. Amino acids: CASSYSPSGIYNEQFF.

The chain recombines TRBV6-2 or TRBV6-3 with TRBJ2-5; TRBD2 aligns across 13 bases. The ends lost 6 bases at V and 1 base at J; junction bases unmatched: 8. The germline CDR1 and CDR2 sequences are MNHEY and SVGEGT. The CDR3 has 17 residues. This chain's CDR3 is CASSRGTSGDLQETQYF. In DNA, the CDR3 is TGTGCCAGCAGCCGAGGGACTAGCGGGGACCTCCAAGAGACCCAGTACTTC.

The chain couples TRBV19 to TRBJ1-2, with 9 bases aligning to TRBD1. Germline V gives CDR1 LNHDA, CDR2 SQIVND (reference sequence). This CDR3 is built from 12 residues. Trimming removed 5 bases from V and 14 bases from J; junction bases left unmatched: 9. CDR3 in amino acids: CASSVTGGVRTF. The CDR3, as DNA: TGTGCCAGTAGTGTTACAGGGGGCGTTAGGACCTTC.